The 16 T cell receptor beta chains below all came from one sample that was sequenced in a study of control samples from healthy donors and cancer patients. Clones were sequenced by immunoSEQ multiplex PCR, and TCRdb holds only the in-frame ones, with some missing. The data contain over 75,000 clones, 90% to 95% of them singletons. Sequencing was performed on blood. All receptors come from a man aged 25 to 40 in good health.

The gene calls are TRBV7-9 and TRBJ2-7; the match to TRBD2 covers 12 bases. Unmatched junction bases numbered 7, after V lost 5 bases and J lost 5 bases. Germline assignment: CDR1 SEHNR and CDR2 FQNEAQ (reference sequence). CDR3 length equals 15 residues. In DNA form, the CDR3 reads TGTGCCAGCAGCCCCTCGACTAGCGGGAGAAACGAGCAGTACTTC. This encodes CASSPSTSGRNEQYF.

This chain connects TRBV3-1 (or the pseudogene TRBV3-2) to TRBJ1-6; TRBD1 is a possible D gene (5 bases). Trimming shortened V by 2 bases and J by 7 bases, and 9 bases separated the two germline ends. CDR1 is LGHDT, CDR2 YNNKEL, per germline (reference sequence). The length of the CDR3 is 14 residues. The CDR3 DNA follows: TGTGCCAGCAGCCAAAGGGACCGGAATTCACCCCTCCACTTT. Translating gives CASSQRDRNSPLHF.

In this sample, this clone turned up once. The rearrangement uses TRBV19 and TRBJ2-1, with TRBD1 matching 7 bases. V lost 3 bases and J lost 1; bases outside the gene matches: 9. CDR3 size: 17 residues. CDR1 is LNHDA, CDR2 SQIVND, per germline (reference sequence). The CDR3: CASSMTGYRGSYNEQFF. The CDR3 DNA is TGTGCCAGTAGTATGACAGGGTACAGGGGTTCCTACAATGAGCAGTTCTTC.

There are a few counts of this clone. The chain links TRBV12-3 or TRBV12-4 to TRBJ2-7, with D uncertain. The CDR3 contains 13 residues. The V end was cut by 1 base, the J end by 4 bases, with 8 bases between. In DNA form, the CDR3 reads TGTGCCAGCAGTTTAGACAGCAAGTACGAGCAGTACTTC. This codes for CASSLDSKYEQYF.

The CDR3 DNA is TGTGCCAGCAGCTTCTCACCCTACGAGCAGTACTTC. The encoded protein is CASSFSPYEQYF. This chain connects TRBV7-9 to TRBJ2-7; unclear D gene. The germline V gene encodes CDR1 SEHNR and CDR2 FQNEAQ (reference sequence). The CDR3 runs 12 residues. V gave up 3 bases and J gave up 2 bases, with 5 bases separating them.

CDR3 sequence (DNA): TGTGCCAGCACCCCGAGGGGAGGGAAAAAACAGCCCCAGCATTTT. Amino acids: CASTPRGGKKQPQHF. The chain joins TRBV28 to TRBJ1-5; possible D gene TRBD1, 5 bases. The CDR3 extends over 15 amino acids. Germline V gene data show CDR1 as MDHEN and CDR2 as SYDVKM. The V end was cut by 7 bases, the J end by 7 bases, with 20 bases between.

The J gene is TRBJ2-7, the V gene TRBV27; D is tentatively TRBD1 or TRBD2 (5 bases each). This CDR3 has 14 amino acids. The germline V gene encodes CDR1 MNHEY and CDR2 SMNVEV (reference sequence). The V end was cut by 5 bases, the J end by 5 bases, with 16 bases between. CDR3 in amino acids: CASSPQGATHEQYF. CDR3 coding DNA: TGTGCCAGCAGTCCCCAGGGAGCGACCCACGAGCAGTACTTC.

The chain employs TRBV28 and TRBJ1-1, with TRBD1 matching over 7 bases. The ends lost 6 bases at V and 4 bases at J; junction bases unmatched: 14. Germline assignment: CDR1 MDHEN and CDR2 SYDVKM. The length of the CDR3 is 16 residues. CDR3 sequence (DNA): TGTGCCAGCAGCCGCCGGTATCAGGGGGTGGGCACTGAAGCTTTCTTT. It codes for CASSRRYQGVGTEAFF. The variable domain in full, with the rest retrieved from reference TRBV28 and TRBJ1-1, is DVKVTQSSRYLVKRTGEKVFLECVQDMDHENMFWYRQDPGLGLRLIYFSYDVKMKEKGDIPEGYSVSREKKERFSLILESASTNQTSMYLCASSRRYQGVGTEAFFGQGTRLTVV.

The rearrangement links TRBV27 to TRBJ1-1; D unclear. Trimming cost V 6 bases and J 2 bases, with 19 bases left between them. In germline, CDR1 is MNHEY, CDR2 SMNVEV (reference sequence). The CDR3 sequence is 16 residues long. CDR3 in amino acids: CASRAAQHGPNTEAFF. The CDR3 region has the DNA TGTGCCAGCAGGGCAGCTCAACACGGCCCAAACACTGAAGCTTTCTTT.

V is TRBV5-1 and J is TRBJ2-3; possible D gene TRBD2, 6 bases. V was clipped by 0 bases and J by 2 bases, with 10 bases between them. The CDR3 sequence is 15 residues long. CDR1 and CDR2 (germline): SGHRS, YFSETQ. Here the CDR3 reads CASSLEGGNTDTQYF. In DNA form, the CDR3 reads TGCGCCAGCAGCTTGGAGGGCGGGAACACAGATACGCAGTATTTT. Together with reference TRBV5-1 and TRBJ2-3, the CDR3 gives the full variable domain: KAGVTQTPRYLIKTRGQQVTLSCSPISGHRSVSWYQQTPGQGLQFLFEYFSETQRNKGNFPGRFSGRQFSNSRSEMNVSTLELGDSALYLCASSLEGGNTDTQYFGPGTRLTVL.

As to this clone: This same CDR3 is encoded by further DNA sequences in the sample. This rearrangement joins TRBV9 to TRBJ2-6, with D unresolved. Germline V gene sequence: CDR1 SGDLS, CDR2 YYNGEE. The CDR3 loop spans 16 amino acids. The V end was cut by 0 bases, the J end by 0 bases, with 7 bases between. This chain's CDR3 is CASSVDGDSGANVLTF. CDR3 nucleotides: TGTGCCAGCAGCGTAGATGGGGACTCTGGGGCCAACGTCCTGACTTTC.

The rearrangement links TRBV4-2 to TRBJ2-2; a weak D match, TRBD1 (5 bases). Trimming took off 1 base at V and 4 bases at J, with 10 bases between the two ends. This CDR3 comprises 15 residues. Germline loops: CDR1 LGHNA, CDR2 YNFKEQ. The CDR3 sequence is CASSQAQGPTGELFF. CDR3 DNA: TGTGCCAGCAGCCAAGCGCAGGGCCCCACCGGGGAGCTGTTTTTT.

J is TRBJ2-3 and V is TRBV6-2 or TRBV6-3; no reliable D call. CDR3 length equals 14 residues. Trimming removed 6 bases at V and 2 bases at J, with 12 bases between. In germline, CDR1 is MNHEY, CDR2 SVGEGT. The CDR3 region has the DNA TGTGCCAGCAGCAGCCCCCTTCTCACAGATACGCAGTATTTT. Its protein is CASSSPLLTDTQYF.

The chain uses TRBV6-5 and TRBJ1-1, with unresolved D. V was cut by 6 bases and J by 7 bases, with 9 bases left in between. The CDR3 extends over 11 amino acids. Germline V gene lookup returns CDR1 MNHEY and CDR2 SVGAGI. CDR3 protein: CASSGIFEAFF. In DNA, the CDR3 is TGTGCCAGCAGCGGCATCTTTGAAGCTTTCTTT.

V is TRBV7-9 and J is TRBJ1-4, with 7 bases matching TRBD1. The germline CDR1 and CDR2 sequences are SEHNR and FQNEAQ (reference sequence). The V segment lost 8 bases and the J segment 7 bases; nucleotides outside the gene matches: 7. The CDR3 consists of 13 residues. CDR3 coding DNA: TGTGCCAGCGGACAGGCCCCTGCTGAAAAACTGTTTTTT. As protein: CASGQAPAEKLFF.

This chain links TRBV28 with TRBJ1-1; 7 bases line up with TRBD1. The germline V gene encodes CDR1 MDHEN and CDR2 SYDVKM. The ends lost 5 bases at V and 2 bases at J; junction bases unmatched: 8. The CDR3 runs 15 residues. This chain's CDR3 is CASSRPGQRNTEAFF. The CDR3 nucleotides are TGTGCCAGCAGTAGGCCGGGACAGCGAAACACTGAAGCTTTCTTT.